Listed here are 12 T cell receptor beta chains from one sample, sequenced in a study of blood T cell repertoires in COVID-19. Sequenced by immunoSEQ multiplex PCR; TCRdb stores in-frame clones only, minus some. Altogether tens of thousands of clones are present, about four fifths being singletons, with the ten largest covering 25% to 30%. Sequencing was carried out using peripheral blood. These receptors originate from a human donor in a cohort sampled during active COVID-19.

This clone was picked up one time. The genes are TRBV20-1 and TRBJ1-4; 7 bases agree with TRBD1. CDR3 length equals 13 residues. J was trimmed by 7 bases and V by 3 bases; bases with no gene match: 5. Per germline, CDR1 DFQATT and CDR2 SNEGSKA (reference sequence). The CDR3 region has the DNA TGCAGTGCTAGTCAGACAGGGACTGAAAAACTGTTTTTT. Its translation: CSASQTGTEKLFF.

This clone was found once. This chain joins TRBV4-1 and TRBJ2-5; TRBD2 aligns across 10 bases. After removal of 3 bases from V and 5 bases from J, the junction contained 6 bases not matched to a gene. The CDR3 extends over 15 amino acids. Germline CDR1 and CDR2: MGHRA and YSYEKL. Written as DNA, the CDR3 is TGCGCCAGCAGCCAGTCTCTAGCGGGGGCTGAGACCCAGTACTTC. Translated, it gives CASSQSLAGAETQYF.

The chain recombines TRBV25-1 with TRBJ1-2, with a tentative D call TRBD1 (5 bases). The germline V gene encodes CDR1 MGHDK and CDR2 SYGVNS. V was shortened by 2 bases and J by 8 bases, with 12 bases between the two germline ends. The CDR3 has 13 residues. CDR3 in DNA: TGTGCCAGCAGTGAAGGTTCAGGGATCGGCTACACCTTC. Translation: CASSEGSGIGYTF.

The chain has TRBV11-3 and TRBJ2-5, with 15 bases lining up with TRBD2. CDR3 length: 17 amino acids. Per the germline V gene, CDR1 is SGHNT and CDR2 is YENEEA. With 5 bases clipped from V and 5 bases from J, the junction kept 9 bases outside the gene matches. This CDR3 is CASSPGLAGGLSETQYF. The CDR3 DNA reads TGTGCCAGCAGCCCAGGACTAGCGGGGGGGCTATCGGAGACCCAGTACTTC.

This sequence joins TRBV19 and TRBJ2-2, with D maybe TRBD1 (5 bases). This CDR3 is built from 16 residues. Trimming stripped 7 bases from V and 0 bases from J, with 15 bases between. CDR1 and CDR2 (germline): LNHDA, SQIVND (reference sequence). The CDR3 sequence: CASKEFLTANTGELFF. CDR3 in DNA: TGTGCCAGTAAGGAATTTCTGACAGCGAACACCGGGGAGCTGTTTTTT. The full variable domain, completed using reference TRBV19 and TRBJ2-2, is DGGITQSPKYLFRKEGQNVTLSCEQNLNHDAMYWYRQDPGQGLRLIYYSQIVNDFQKGDIAEGYSVSREKKESFPLTVTSAQKNPTAFYLCASKEFLTANTGELFFGEGSRLTVL.

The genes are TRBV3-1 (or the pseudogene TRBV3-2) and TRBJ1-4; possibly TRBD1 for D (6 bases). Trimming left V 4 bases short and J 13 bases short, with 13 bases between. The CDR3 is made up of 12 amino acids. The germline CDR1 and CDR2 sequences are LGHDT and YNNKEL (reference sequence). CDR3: CASSLTGQRLFF. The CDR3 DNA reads TGTGCCAGCAGCCTTACGGGACAACGACTGTTTTTT.

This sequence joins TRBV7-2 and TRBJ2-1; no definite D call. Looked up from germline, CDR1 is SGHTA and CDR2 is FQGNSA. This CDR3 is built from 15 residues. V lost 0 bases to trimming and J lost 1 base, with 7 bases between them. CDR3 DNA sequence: TGTGCCAGCAGCTTAGCTGGCAATTCCTACAATGAGCAGTTCTTC. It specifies CASSLAGNSYNEQFF.

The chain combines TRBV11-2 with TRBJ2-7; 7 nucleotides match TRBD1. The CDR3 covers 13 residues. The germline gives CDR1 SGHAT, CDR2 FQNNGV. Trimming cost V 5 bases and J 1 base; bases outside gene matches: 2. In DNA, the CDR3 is TGTGCCAGCAGCCCGACAGGGTCCTACGAGCAGTACTTC. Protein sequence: CASSPTGSYEQYF.

The CDR3 DNA sequence: TGTGCCAGCAGTTACAGGCAGGCGGGGAGGACTGAAGCTTTCTTT. Amino acids: CASSYRQAGRTEAFF. The V gene is TRBV6-5, the J gene TRBJ1-1; no firm D call. The germline V gene encodes CDR1 MNHEY and CDR2 SVGAGI. V was shortened by 2 bases and J by 5 bases, with 15 bases between the two germline ends. The CDR3 consists of 15 residues.

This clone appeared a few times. CDR3: CARSKTGQGGNEQFF. The DNA of the CDR3 is TGTGCCAGAAGCAAGACGGGACAGGGCGGTAATGAGCAGTTCTTC. The J gene is TRBJ2-1, the V gene TRBV5-3, with 9 positions matching TRBD1. TRBV5-3 has ORF status, its function being uncertain. This CDR3 is built from 15 residues. After removal of 4 bases from V and 7 bases from J, the junction contained 9 bases not matched to a gene.

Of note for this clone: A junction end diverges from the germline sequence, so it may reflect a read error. The CDR3 here is CAGSLAPGRGYTF. CDR3 coding DNA: TGTGCCGGCAGCTTGGCCCCAGGCCGCGGCTACACCTTC. The chain carries TRBV5-8 and TRBJ1-2; no reliable D call. The CDR3 contains 13 residues. Germline loops: CDR1 SGHTS, CDR2 YDEGEE. The complete variable domain, with remaining parts taken from reference TRBV5-8 and TRBJ1-2, reads EAGVTQSPTHLIKTRGQQATLRCSPISGHTSVYWYQQALGLGLQFLLWYDEGEERNRGNFPPRFSGRQFPNYSSELNVNALELEDSALYLCAGSLAPGRGYTFGSGTRLTVV.

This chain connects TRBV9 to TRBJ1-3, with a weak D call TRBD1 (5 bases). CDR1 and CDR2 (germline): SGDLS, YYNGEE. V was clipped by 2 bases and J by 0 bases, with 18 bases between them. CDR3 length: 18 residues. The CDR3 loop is CASSVMDGGPHSGNTIYF. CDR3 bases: TGTGCCAGCAGCGTGATGGACGGGGGACCGCACTCTGGAAACACCATATATTTT. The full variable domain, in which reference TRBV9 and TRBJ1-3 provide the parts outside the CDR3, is DSGVTQTPKHLITATGQRVTLRCSPRSGDLSVYWYQQSLDQGLQFLIQYYNGEERAKGNILERFSAQQFPDLHSELNLSSLELGDSALYFCASSVMDGGPHSGNTIYFGEGSWLTVV.